This TCR beta chain was profiled in a study of glioma-infiltrating T cells after dendritic cell vaccination (dated by TCRdb to 2016 to 2017). About the investigation overall: Of the approximately 15 glioblastoma patients in the cohort, all drawn from Phase I and II dendritic cell vaccination trials, 9 were newly diagnosed and 6 had recurrent disease. Autologous tumor lysate-pulsed dendritic cell vaccination was administered to the patients between about 2002 and 2012. The vaccine consisted of monocyte-derived dendritic cells cultured seven days with IL-4 and GM-CSF, then pulsed overnight with autologous tumor lysate. Each patient was given three intradermal dendritic cell vaccine injections, spaced two weeks apart, in the arm below the axilla. Deep sequencing of TCR beta CDR3 regions was used to quantify tumor-infiltrating lymphocyte content and compare tumor and blood repertoires in dendritic cell-vaccinated glioblastoma patients. TCR sequencing metrics, including TIL content and tumor-blood repertoire overlap, were correlated with survival after dendritic cell vaccination.

Using the immunoSEQ assay, TCRB CDR3 regions were amplified from roughly 1.9 micrograms of genomic DNA, or from all available DNA when less than that was on hand. Multiplex PCR used 60 forward primers for TCR V beta segments and 13 reverse primers for J beta segments. Synthetic control templates were spiked into each sample at limiting dilution to estimate reads per starting template. Sequencing produced 87 bp reads on the Illumina HiSeq System. In the paper's pipeline: To remove PCR and sequencing errors, closely related sequences were merged with a nearest neighbor algorithm. TCR overlap was measured as the percentage of unique tumor TCR beta sequences also present in the same patient's peripheral blood. This immuneACCESS table, as held by TCRdb, lists in-frame sequences with V and J called but not all clones. Of the missing ones, under half trace to an unresolved V gene in checked studies; the others have no known cause. V and J calls and clone size are those listed in that table; D and trimming were worked out from the DNA. Recorded for this sample are over 80,000 clones; approximately 75% of them occurred a single time. The top ten clones comprise 2% to 2.5% of the sample.

Regarding this clone: Its antigen is currently not known. No base quality values were provided; no much bigger clone lies one nucleotide off.

The intended sense of this specimen's time point label: after dendritic cell vaccination, including at tumor progression/relapse. Selection of patients required sufficient residual fresh-frozen tumor tissue and over two years of available survival data. None of the glioblastoma patients carried an isocitrate dehydrogenase mutation, although molecular status otherwise varied. PBMC were collected before vaccination, two weeks after the third vaccination, and at tumor progression if tumor progression occurred. The Qiagen DNeasy Blood extraction Kit was used to extract genomic DNA. The CDR3, from cysteine to phenylalanine, totals 17 residues. This entry keeps only the CDR3 DNA: 51 bases, framed from base 1. A distance of 17 bases separates the germline ends of V and J, which lose 5 bases and 0 bases respectively. According to the germline V gene, CDR1 reads MDHEN and CDR2 reads SYDVKM. What the research found in general, with its limitations: After dendritic cell vaccination, a higher estimated pretreatment TIL content predicted longer time to progression and longer overall survival. The three-group TCR overlap response model was described as speculative and requiring prospective validation. TCR clonality showed no direct relationship with survival, which suggests that a diverse polyclonal response may matter. The cohort was small and heterogeneous, only a few patients had full blood and tumor sets, and even fewer had initial-recurrent tumor pairs.

The clonotype was recovered from a human donor with glioblastoma. The rearranged chain carries TRBV28 and TRBJ1-5; a tentative D match to TRBD1 spans 5 bases. This material consisted of blood, taken after dendritic cell vaccination. The CDR3 is CASSLGDAGYSNQPQHF. The bases are TGTGCCAGCAGTCTCGGGGACGCGGGATATAGCAATCAGCCCCAGCATTTT.